This T cell receptor beta chain was documented in a study of shared clonotypes between healthy human individuals. This clone was seen a handful of times. CDR3 length: 16 residues. Trimming took off 0 bases at V and 0 bases at J, with 9 bases between the two ends. Per the germline V gene, CDR1 is SGHTS and CDR2 is YDEGEE. Assay: immunoSEQ multiplex PCR; the TCRdb copy retains only in-frame clones and omits some. Of some 1 million clones in the sample, roughly 80% are singletons; the top ten hold approximately 1.5%. In the CD4+ fraction, cells were divided into CD45RA+ naive and CD45RA-negative memory subsets.

This rearrangement joins TRBV5-8 to TRBJ1-4; TRBD1 might be the D (5 bases). The clonotype was recovered from a man younger than 30 in good health. Sequencing was carried out using memory CD4+ T cells sorted from blood. Specified subset: CD45RA-negative fraction. The CDR3 is CASSLGRASTNEKLFF. The CDR3 DNA is TGTGCCAGCAGCTTGGGCAGGGCTTCAACTAATGAAAAACTGTTTTTT.